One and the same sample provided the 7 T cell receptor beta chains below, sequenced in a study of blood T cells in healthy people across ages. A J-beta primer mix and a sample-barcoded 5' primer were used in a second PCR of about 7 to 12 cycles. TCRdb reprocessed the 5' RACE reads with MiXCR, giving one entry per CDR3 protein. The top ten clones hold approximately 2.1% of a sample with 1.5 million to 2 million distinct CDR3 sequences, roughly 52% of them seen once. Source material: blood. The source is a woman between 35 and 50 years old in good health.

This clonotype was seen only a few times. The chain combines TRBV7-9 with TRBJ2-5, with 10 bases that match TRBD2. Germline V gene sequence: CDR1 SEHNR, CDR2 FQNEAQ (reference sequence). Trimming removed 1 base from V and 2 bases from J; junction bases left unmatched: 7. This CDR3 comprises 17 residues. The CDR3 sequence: CASSLDPQAGGQETQYF. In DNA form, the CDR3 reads TGTGCCAGCAGCTTAGACCCCCAAGCGGGGGGGCAAGAGACCCAGTACTTC.

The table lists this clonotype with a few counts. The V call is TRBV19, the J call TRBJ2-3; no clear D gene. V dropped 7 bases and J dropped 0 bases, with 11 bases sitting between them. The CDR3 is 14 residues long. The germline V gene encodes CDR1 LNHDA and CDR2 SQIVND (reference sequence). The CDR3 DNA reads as TGTGCCAGTACATTAGGGTTTAGCACAGATACGCAGTATTTT. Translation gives CASTLGFSTDTQYF.

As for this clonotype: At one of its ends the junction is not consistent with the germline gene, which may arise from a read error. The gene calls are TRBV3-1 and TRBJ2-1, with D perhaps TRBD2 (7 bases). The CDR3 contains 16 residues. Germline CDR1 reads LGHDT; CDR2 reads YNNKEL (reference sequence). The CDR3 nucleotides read TGTGCCAGCAGCCAAGATTTCTCGGGGGGCCTGGATGAGCAGTCCTTC. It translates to CASSQDFSGGLDEQSF.

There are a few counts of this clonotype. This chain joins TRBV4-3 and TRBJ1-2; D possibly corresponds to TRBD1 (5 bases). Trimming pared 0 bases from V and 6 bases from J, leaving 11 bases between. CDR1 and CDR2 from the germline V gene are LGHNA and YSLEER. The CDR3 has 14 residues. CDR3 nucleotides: TGCGCCAGCAGCCAAGAGACAGTCTTTGATGGCTACACCTTC. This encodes CASSQETVFDGYTF.

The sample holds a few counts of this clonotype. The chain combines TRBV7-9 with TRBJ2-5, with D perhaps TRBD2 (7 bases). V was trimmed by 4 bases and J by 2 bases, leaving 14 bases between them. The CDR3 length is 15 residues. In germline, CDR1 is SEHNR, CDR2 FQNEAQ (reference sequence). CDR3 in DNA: TGTGCCAGCAGCTCCAGAGGGGGGGGGCAAGAGACCCAGTACTTC. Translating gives CASSSRGGGQETQYF.

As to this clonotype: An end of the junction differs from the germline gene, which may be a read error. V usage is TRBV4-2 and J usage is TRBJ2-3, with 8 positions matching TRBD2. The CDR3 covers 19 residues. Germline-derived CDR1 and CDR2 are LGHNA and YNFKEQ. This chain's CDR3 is CAGSQVLPGTRRSTDTQYF. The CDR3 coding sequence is TGTGCCGGCAGCCAAGTACTACCCGGGACTAGGAGAAGCACAGATACGCAGTATTTT.

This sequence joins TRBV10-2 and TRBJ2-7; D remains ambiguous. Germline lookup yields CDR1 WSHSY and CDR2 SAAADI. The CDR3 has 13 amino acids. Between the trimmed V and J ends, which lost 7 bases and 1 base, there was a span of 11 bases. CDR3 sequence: CASISLGSYEQYF. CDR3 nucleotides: TGCGCCAGCATTTCCCTGGGGTCCTACGAGCAGTACTTC.